The next 25 T cell receptor beta chains were all read from a single sample in a study of regulatory T cells in long-lasting Graves disease. Construction of TCR beta libraries relied on iRepertoire HTBI primers and on Arm-PCR targeting CDR3 regions. TCRdb re-analysed the multiplex PCR reads in MiXCR, keeping a single row per CDR3 protein. The data hold 310,000 or so distinct CDR3 sequences, with around 20% observed a single time. Stated time point: persistent/refractory GD, antithyroid drugs over 5 years with positive TRAb. RNA from PBMCs was the source of the TCR library. The sequencing here drew on peripheral blood mononuclear cells (PBMCs), taken when the disease was refractory, from a patient treated with antithyroid drugs. These receptors were taken from a female donor with Graves disease.

This clonotype appeared a few times. The J gene is TRBJ1-5, the V gene TRBV4-1, with D possibly matching TRBD1 (5 bases). Deletions cut 1 base from V and 2 bases from J, with 18 bases between. CDR1 is MGHRA and CDR2 is YSYEKL in the germline V gene. The CDR3 is 18 amino acids. The CDR3: CASSQVDMGLGGNQPQHF. The CDR3 DNA is TGCGCCAGCAGCCAAGTGGACATGGGCCTTGGGGGCAATCAGCCCCAGCATTTT.

This clonotype was recorded a few times. The J gene is TRBJ2-7, the V gene TRBV9; D is unclear. This CDR3 contains 14 residues. Germline V lookup: CDR1 SGDLS, CDR2 YYNGEE. With 2 bases removed from V and 6 bases from J, the gap between germline ends came to 15 bases. CDR3 coding DNA: TGTGCCAGCAGCGTCACAGCTTCCTTGGGCGAGCAGTACTTC. Translation gives CASSVTASLGEQYF. Drawing the rest from reference TRBV9 and TRBJ2-7, the complete variable domain is DSGVTQTPKHLITATGQRVTLRCSPRSGDLSVYWYQQSLDQGLQFLIQYYNGEERAKGNILERFSAQQFPDLHSELNLSSLELGDSALYFCASSVTASLGEQYFGPGTRLTVT.

This clonotype has a count of ten or more. J is TRBJ2-5 and V is TRBV3-1; D uncertain. The CDR3 totals 14 residues. The ends were cut back, 4 bases at V and 0 bases at J, with 9 bases in the middle. In germline, CDR1 is LGHDT, CDR2 YNNKEL (reference sequence). The CDR3 spells CASSLRRDQETQYF. The CDR3 nucleotides are TGTGCCAGCAGCCTTCGACGCGACCAAGAGACCCAGTACTTC.

This rearrangement joins TRBV27 to TRBJ1-4; D might be TRBD1 (5 bases). This CDR3 region has 15 residues. Germline loops: CDR1 MNHEY, CDR2 SMNVEV (reference sequence). The ends were cut back, 3 bases at V and 8 bases at J, with 16 bases in the middle. CDR3 bases: TGTGCCAGCAGTTTTTTTCGGGGGGGTCAGGAAAAACTGTTTTTT. It encodes CASSFFRGGQEKLFF.

There are many counts of this clonotype. The V call is TRBV12-5, the J call TRBJ1-2, with D possibly TRBD1 on 6 matching bases. CDR3 length: 17 residues. CDR1 and CDR2 from the germline V gene are LGHNT and FRNRAP. Trimming cost V 1 base and J 3 bases, with 18 bases left between them. The CDR3 loop reads CASGLAPWGAADYGYTF. CDR3 DNA sequence: TGTGCTAGTGGTTTGGCCCCTTGGGGGGCGGCTGACTATGGCTACACCTTC.

This clonotype occurred a few times. V usage is TRBV7-8 and J usage is TRBJ2-7; D is perhaps TRBD1 (5 bases). Germline V gives CDR1 SGHVS, CDR2 FQNEAQ. The CDR3 sequence is 14 residues long. The V end lost 1 base, the J end lost 3 bases, and 10 bases lay between the germline ends. CDR3 sequence (DNA): TGTGCCAGCAGCTTAGTTAGGGGAAACTACGAGCAGTACTTC. Its translation is CASSLVRGNYEQYF.

This clonotype appeared many times. The rearrangement uses TRBV27 and TRBJ1-5; D gene uncertain. CDR3 size: 17 residues. V was trimmed by 4 bases and J by 4 bases, leaving 20 bases between them. CDR1 MNHEY and CDR2 SMNVEV come from the germline V gene (reference sequence). The CDR3 here is CASSSPLRGRQNQPQHF. The CDR3 DNA follows: TGTGCCAGCAGTTCTCCCCTTCGAGGGAGGCAAAATCAGCCCCAGCATTTT.

The chain uses TRBV6-1 and TRBJ2-7, with D perhaps given as TRBD1 or TRBD2 (5 bases each). CDR3 size: 14 residues. Germline V gene lookup returns CDR1 MNHNS and CDR2 SASEGT. Trimming removed 6 bases from V and 3 bases from J, with 15 bases in between. The CDR3 region is CASRPGPSRYEQYF. In DNA, the CDR3 is TGTGCCAGCAGGCCGGGACCTAGTCGCTACGAGCAGTACTTC.

Note on this clonotype: A single base separates this from a much larger clone, so it may be a read error. The rearrangement uses TRBV28 and TRBJ2-7, with 8 bases fitting TRBD1. V trimming: 2 bases; J trimming: 5 bases; junction bases outside the gene matches: 11. Germline V gene sequence: CDR1 MDHEN, CDR2 SYDVKM. CDR3 size: 16 residues. The CDR3 nucleotides are TGTGCCAGCAGTTTACTCCTCAGGGGGCGATCCCACGAGCAGTACTTC. Translating gives CASSLLLRGRSHEQYF.

The J gene is TRBJ2-1, the V gene TRBV29-1; 7 bases map to TRBD1. The trim removed 0 bases at V and 14 bases at J, leaving 4 bases unmatched. Germline V gene lookup returns CDR1 SQVTM and CDR2 ANQGSEA. This CDR3 is 11 amino acids long. The CDR3 coding sequence is TGCAGCGTTGAAGATGGGCAGGGGGAGTTCTTC. Protein: CSVEDGQGEFF.

This clonotype has more than one count but fewer than ten. This chain uses TRBV9 with TRBJ2-2; D is unresolved. This CDR3 spans 14 amino acids. Trimming removed 2 bases from V and 1 base from J, with 6 bases in between. The germline CDR1 and CDR2 sequences are SGDLS and YYNGEE. The CDR3 sequence is CASSVTVNTGELFF. The DNA of the CDR3 is TGTGCCAGCAGCGTGACTGTGAACACCGGGGAGCTGTTTTTT.

V usage is TRBV19 and J usage is TRBJ1-5; 7 bases line up with TRBD1. V shed 5 bases and J 4 bases; nucleotides not matched to a gene: 5. The CDR3 contains 14 residues. CDR1 and CDR2 (germline): LNHDA, SQIVND (reference sequence). The CDR3 sequence: CASSHRGGNQPQHF. Written as DNA, the CDR3 is TGTGCCAGTAGTCACAGGGGCGGGAATCAGCCCCAGCATTTT.

This clonotype has ten or more counts. This chain uses TRBV6-1 with TRBJ1-2; 10 positions agree with TRBD1. Trimming at V came to 6 bases and at J to 4 bases, leaving 5 bases not matched to a gene. CDR1 is MNHNS, CDR2 SASEGT, per germline. This CDR3 region has 14 residues. The CDR3 reads CASSRDRGIYGYTF. The CDR3 DNA follows: TGTGCCAGCAGCCGGGACAGGGGAATCTATGGCTACACCTTC.

This clonotype was counted between two and nine times. The chain employs TRBV7-9 and TRBJ1-4; possible D gene TRBD1, 5 bases. CDR1 is SEHNR, CDR2 FQNEAQ, per germline (reference sequence). The CDR3 runs to 14 residues. V was clipped by 5 bases and J by 5 bases, with 12 bases between them. CDR3 nucleotides: TGTGCCAGCAGCCCGGGACCGGAAAATGAAAAACTGTTTTTT. This sequence encodes CASSPGPENEKLFF.

This clonotype was recorded many times. The chain links TRBV2 to TRBJ1-1; D not resolved. This CDR3 is built from 14 residues. The V gene lost 5 bases and the J gene lost 0 bases, with 10 bases spanning the gap. CDR1 is SNHLY and CDR2 is FYNNEI in the germline V gene. The CDR3 loop reads CASSLRTMNTEAFF. CDR3 in DNA: TGTGCCAGCAGTCTCAGAACCATGAACACTGAAGCTTTCTTT.

This clonotype was recorded at least ten times. This sequence joins TRBV29-1 and TRBJ2-7, with D perhaps matching TRBD1 (6 bases). Trimming cost V 8 bases and J 3 bases, with 11 bases left between them. Germline V gene sequence: CDR1 SQVTM, CDR2 ANQGSEA. The CDR3 covers 11 residues. For the CDR3, the DNA is TGCAGCTCGGACAGACACTACGAGCAGTACTTC. Protein product: CSSDRHYEQYF.

This clonotype was counted at least ten times. This sequence joins TRBV3-1 and TRBJ2-7, with a weak D call TRBD1 (6 bases). CDR3 length: 13 residues. Trimming removed 2 bases from V and 6 bases from J, with 11 bases in between. CDR1 is LGHDT and CDR2 is YNNKEL in the germline V gene (reference sequence). In DNA form, the CDR3 reads TGTGCCAGCAGCCAAACAGGGTCTGTCGAGCAGTACTTC. This encodes CASSQTGSVEQYF.

In the case of this clonotype: This clone may be a read error of a much larger clone one base away. The rearrangement links TRBV5-1 to TRBJ2-7; 7 nucleotides align to TRBD2. CDR1 and CDR2 from the germline V gene are SGHRS and YFSETQ. V was pared by 1 base and J by 2 bases, with 12 bases of the junction left unmatched. The CDR3 runs to 17 residues. CDR3 amino acids: CASSLTGEGRITYEQYF. The CDR3 coding sequence is TGCGCCAGCAGCTTGACTGGGGAGGGTCGCATCACCTACGAGCAGTACTTC.

This chain connects TRBV12-3 or TRBV12-4 to TRBJ2-7; D may be TRBD1 or TRBD2 (5 bases each). This CDR3 comprises 18 residues. Trimming took 3 bases from V and 4 from J, leaving 25 bases between them. The CDR3 is CASSLATITGTVLYEQYF. In nucleotides, the CDR3 is TGTGCCAGCAGTTTGGCCACAATAACCGGGACCGTACTTTACGAGCAGTACTTC.

This clonotype was observed a handful of times. The chain couples TRBV7-2 to TRBJ2-7; no clear D gene. The CDR3 covers 13 residues. Trimming removed 4 bases at V and 6 bases at J, with 13 bases between. CDR1 and CDR2 (germline): SGHTA, FQGNSA. CDR3 nucleotides: TGTGCCAGCAGCTCGATCCCGGTCAGCGAGCAGTACTTC. Amino acids: CASSSIPVSEQYF.

This chain uses TRBV27 with TRBJ2-3, with D perhaps TRBD1 or TRBD2 (5 bases each). Germline V gene lookup returns CDR1 MNHEY and CDR2 SMNVEV (reference sequence). V lost 1 base and J 6 bases, leaving 8 bases between the germline ends. The CDR3 length is 13 residues. The CDR3 spells CASSLLGRDTQYF. The DNA for the CDR3 is TGTGCCAGCAGTTTATTGGGACGGGATACGCAGTATTTT.

This clonotype was detected many times. This sequence joins TRBV15 and TRBJ1-4; D ambiguous. Germline V gene data show CDR1 as LNHNV and CDR2 as YYDKDF (reference sequence). Trimming pared 1 base from V and 7 bases from J, leaving 10 bases between. The CDR3 is 14 amino acids. CDR3 region: CATSRAEVREKLFF. Written as DNA, the CDR3 is TGTGCCACCAGCAGAGCTGAGGTCCGTGAAAAACTGTTTTTT.

Regarding this clonotype: This could be a read error, since a much larger clone is one nucleotide away. The gene calls are TRBV11-2 and TRBJ1-1, with a tentative D call TRBD1 (5 bases). Between the trimmed V and J ends, which lost 8 bases and 0 bases, there was a span of 13 bases. Per germline, CDR1 SGHAT and CDR2 FQNNGV. The CDR3 covers 14 residues. Here the CDR3 reads CASGWGVMNTEAFF. The CDR3 DNA follows: TGTGCCAGCGGCTGGGGGGTCATGAACACTGAAGCTTTCTTT. Full variable domain (remainder filled in from reference TRBV11-2 and TRBJ1-1): EAGVAQSPRYKIIEKRQSVAFWCNPISGHATLYWYQQILGQGPKLLIQFQNNGVVDDSQLPKDRFSAERLKGVDSTLKIQPAKLEDSAVYLCASGWGVMNTEAFFGQGTRLTVV.

A word on this clonotype: Germline and junction disagree at one end, which may indicate a read error. The chain is built from TRBV3-1 and TRBJ1-2; D may be TRBD1 (5 bases). Germline CDR1 is LGHDT and CDR2 is YNNKEL (reference sequence). The length of the CDR3 is 14 residues. The CDR3 DNA is TGTGCCAGCAGCCAAGTAGATGGCAGGGCGATTCGCATCTTC. It translates to CASSQVDGRAIRIF.

This clonotype was detected a few times. At one end, the junction sequence differs from germline, possibly due to a read error. The rearrangement joins TRBV10-2 to TRBJ1-3, with D tentatively TRBD1 (5 bases). Germline CDR1 reads WSHSY; CDR2 reads SAAADI. The CDR3 covers 14 residues. CDR3 nucleotide sequence: TGCGCCAGCAGCCCCGTCGAAAAGAAAATAGGGGCGGATTTT. This encodes CASSPVEKKIGADF.